Listed below are T cell receptor beta chains from one sample, sequenced in a study of cytomegalovirus exposure and HLA in healthy donors. Sequenced by immunoSEQ multiplex PCR; TCRdb stores in-frame clones only, minus some. The profile shows tens of thousands of clones, more than 80% of them singletons. Sequenced input: PBMCs. The receptor set was obtained from a woman between 40 and 50 years old in good health and CMV-seropositive. CDR3s include the opening cysteine and the closing phenylalanine or tryptophan. The order of the fields is J gene, clone size, D gene, V gene, CDR3 DNA, CDR3 protein. A D gene is named only where the DNA matches it firmly. Size is omitted from some rows. Given values are once, few, many or a class for expanded clones.

J gene: TRBJ1-1
clone size: -
D gene: TRBD1
V gene: TRBV11-2
CDR3 DNA: TGTGCCAGCAGCAGATCCGGCAGGGGGATTGGAACTGAAGCTTTCTTT
CDR3 protein: CASSRSGRGIGTEAFF

J gene: TRBJ2-7
clone size: -
D gene: TRBD1
V gene: TRBV11-2
CDR3 DNA: TGTGCCAGCAGCTTAGGAAGAAGGACAGGAGTCTACGAGCAGTACTTC
CDR3 protein: CASSLGRRTGVYEQYF

J gene: TRBJ2-5
clone size: -
D gene: -
V gene: TRBV14
CDR3 DNA: TGTGCCAGCAGCCAAGATATAGGCGGCAGAGAAGAGACCCAGTACTTC
CDR3 protein: CASSQDIGGREETQYF

J gene: TRBJ2-1
clone size: once
D gene: -
V gene: TRBV4-3
CDR3 DNA: TGCGCCAGCAGCCAAGTAGTAATAAACAATGAGCAGTTCTTC
CDR3 protein: CASSQVVINNEQFF

J gene: TRBJ2-7
clone size: -
D gene: TRBD2
V gene: TRBV19
CDR3 DNA: TGTGCCAGTAGTATGACGGTGGACGGGGGGGGCCGCTACGAGCAGTACTTC
CDR3 protein: CASSMTVDGGGRYEQYF

J gene: TRBJ2-7
clone size: few
D gene: TRBD1
V gene: TRBV10-2
CDR3 DNA: TGCGCCAGCAGTGAGGGGACAGGGGTCTACGAGCAGTACTTC
CDR3 protein: CASSEGTGVYEQYF

J gene: TRBJ1-3
clone size: -
D gene: -
V gene: TRBV14
CDR3 DNA: TGTGCCAGCAGCCAAGTTGGGGGACTATACTCTGGAAACACCATATATTTT
CDR3 protein: CASSQVGGLYSGNTIYF

J gene: TRBJ2-7
clone size: -
D gene: TRBD1
V gene: TRBV18
CDR3 DNA: TGTGCCAGCTCACGGGGAAATTCGGGACAGGGAGCCTACGAGCAGTACTTC
CDR3 protein: CASSRGNSGQGAYEQYF

J gene: TRBJ2-7
clone size: -
D gene: TRBD2
V gene: TRBV5-5
CDR3 DNA: TGTGCCAGCAGCTTGGTAGCGGGGTACGAGCAGTACTTC
CDR3 protein: CASSLVAGYEQYF

J gene: TRBJ2-2
clone size: -
D gene: -
V gene: TRBV4-3
CDR3 DNA: TGCGCCAGCAGCCAAGATCCTCACACCGGGGAGCTGTTTTTT
CDR3 protein: CASSQDPHTGELFF

J gene: TRBJ2-1
clone size: -
D gene: -
V gene: TRBV12-5
CDR3 DNA: TGTGCTAGTTGCTACGGGGGGCTTAATGAGCAGTTCTTC
CDR3 protein: CASCYGGLNEQFF

J gene: TRBJ2-6
clone size: -
D gene: -
V gene: TRBV27
CDR3 DNA: TGTGCCAGCAGTCTCCGTTTCACTAGAACCTTCTCTGGGGCCAACGTCCTGACTTTC
CDR3 protein: CASSLRFTRTFSGANVLTF

J gene: TRBJ2-7
clone size: -
D gene: TRBD1
V gene: TRBV5-1
CDR3 DNA: TGCGCCAGCAGCTTGAACAGGGGCTCCTACGAGCAGTACTTC
CDR3 protein: CASSLNRGSYEQYF

J gene: TRBJ1-5
clone size: -
D gene: TRBD1
V gene: TRBV30
CDR3 DNA: TGTGCCTGGAGCGCCGGGACAGGGGCGACCCAGCATTTT
CDR3 protein: CAWSAGTGATQHF

J gene: TRBJ1-1
clone size: -
D gene: TRBD1
V gene: TRBV2
CDR3 DNA: TGTGCCAGCAGGGCAGGGGGAGTGCGTGGAGCTTTCTTT
CDR3 protein: CASRAGGVRGAFF

J gene: TRBJ2-5
clone size: -
D gene: -
V gene: TRBV5-4
CDR3 DNA: TGTGCCAGCAGCCCGACTGGGGCAGGGTCTCAAGAGACCCAGTACTTC
CDR3 protein: CASSPTGAGSQETQYF

J gene: TRBJ1-5
clone size: -
D gene: TRBD1
V gene: TRBV5-8
CDR3 DNA: TGTGCCAGCAGCTGGACAGGGGGCAATCAGCCCCAGCATTTT
CDR3 protein: CASSWTGGNQPQHF

J gene: TRBJ1-2
clone size: -
D gene: -
V gene: TRBV19
CDR3 DNA: TGTGCCAGTAGCCCCCGGCAGGGGCCTTCCTATGGCTACACCTTC
CDR3 protein: CASSPRQGPSYGYTF

J gene: TRBJ2-3
clone size: -
D gene: TRBD2
V gene: TRBV6-1
CDR3 DNA: TGTGCCAGCAGTGGGGGGCTAGCGGGTGCAGATACGCAGTATTTT
CDR3 protein: CASSGGLAGADTQYF

J gene: TRBJ2-1
clone size: -
D gene: -
V gene: TRBV11-3
CDR3 DNA: TGTGCCAGCAGCTTAATTCTGGCGGGGTACAATGAGCAGTTCTTC
CDR3 protein: CASSLILAGYNEQFF

J gene: TRBJ2-2
clone size: few
D gene: -
V gene: TRBV18
CDR3 DNA: TGTGCCAGCTCACTGGATCAGGGCGGGGAGCTGTTTTTT
CDR3 protein: CASSLDQGGELFF

J gene: TRBJ1-1
clone size: -
D gene: -
V gene: TRBV27
CDR3 DNA: TGTGCCAGCAGCCAGGCGCCTCACACTGAAGCTTTCTTT
CDR3 protein: CASSQAPHTEAFF

J gene: TRBJ2-5
clone size: -
D gene: -
V gene: TRBV6-5
CDR3 DNA: TGTGCCAGCAGTTACGAGGCGGATAGAGAGACCCAGTACTTC
CDR3 protein: CASSYEADRETQYF

J gene: TRBJ2-3
clone size: -
D gene: -
V gene: TRBV2
CDR3 DNA: TGTGCCAGCAGTGGTAGCGAAGCAGATACGCAGTATTTT
CDR3 protein: CASSGSEADTQYF

J gene: TRBJ2-3
clone size: -
D gene: TRBD1
V gene: TRBV5-6
CDR3 DNA: TGTGCCAGCAGCCCAGTCGACAGGGCAGATACGCAGTATTTT
CDR3 protein: CASSPVDRADTQYF

J gene: TRBJ1-2
clone size: -
D gene: TRBD1
V gene: TRBV6-5
CDR3 DNA: TGTGCCAGCAGTTTCTGGGACAGGGTTCCCCTCTATGGCTACACCTTC
CDR3 protein: CASSFWDRVPLYGYTF

J gene: TRBJ1-2
clone size: -
D gene: -
V gene: TRBV5-6
CDR3 DNA: TGTGCCAGCAGCTTGGCAGGGGATGGCTACACCTTC
CDR3 protein: CASSLAGDGYTF

J gene: TRBJ1-1
clone size: -
D gene: -
V gene: TRBV23-1
CDR3 DNA: TGCGCCAGCAGTCCAGACCCACAGGGCACTGAAGCTTTCTTT
CDR3 protein: CASSPDPQGTEAFF

J gene: TRBJ2-3
clone size: -
D gene: -
V gene: TRBV18
CDR3 DNA: TGTGCCAGCTCACCTAAAGCGACCCGAAATACGCAGTATTTT
CDR3 protein: CASSPKATRNTQYF

J gene: TRBJ2-2
clone size: -
D gene: -
V gene: TRBV6-6
CDR3 DNA: TGTGCCAGCAGCGACCTCGGAGCTGCCGGGGAGCTGTTTTTT
CDR3 protein: CASSDLGAAGELFF

J gene: TRBJ1-6
clone size: -
D gene: -
V gene: TRBV6-5
CDR3 DNA: TGTGCCAGCAGTTACGGGCAGGGTTTCCGCCACCTCCACTTT
CDR3 protein: CASSYGQGFRHLHF

J gene: TRBJ2-3
clone size: -
D gene: TRBD2
V gene: TRBV28
CDR3 DNA: TGTGCCAGCAGCTCTCCCCCGGGGGGAGGGACAGATACGCAGTATTTT
CDR3 protein: CASSSPPGGGTDTQYF

J gene: TRBJ1-1
clone size: -
D gene: TRBD1
V gene: TRBV2
CDR3 DNA: TGTGCCAGCACCGGGACAGTGAGTAGTATGACTGAAGCTTTCTTT
CDR3 protein: CASTGTVSSMTEAFF

J gene: TRBJ2-5
clone size: -
D gene: -
V gene: TRBV12-2
CDR3 DNA: TGTGCAAGTCTCCTTCCCACCTGCCCTCCTCGACAACTCCAAGAGACCCAGTACTTC
CDR3 protein: CASLLPTCPPRQLQETQYF

J gene: TRBJ2-7
clone size: -
D gene: -
V gene: TRBV7-9
CDR3 DNA: TGTGCCAGCAGCTTAGTGTCCAGTTCAGGCGTAGAGCAGTACTTC
CDR3 protein: CASSLVSSSGVEQYF

J gene: TRBJ2-1
clone size: once
D gene: TRBD1
V gene: TRBV27
CDR3 DNA: TGTGCCAGCAGTTTAGAGGGACAGGGGGAGTTCTTC
CDR3 protein: CASSLEGQGEFF

J gene: TRBJ2-7
clone size: -
D gene: TRBD2
V gene: TRBV2
CDR3 DNA: TGTGCCAGCACCTTGCGGGGGGCGGCCTACGAGCAGTACTTC
CDR3 protein: CASTLRGAAYEQYF

J gene: TRBJ2-7
clone size: -
D gene: TRBD2
V gene: TRBV27
CDR3 DNA: TGTGCCAGCTCCACTAGCGGGGGCCTCTCCTACGAGCAGTACTTC
CDR3 protein: CASSTSGGLSYEQYF

J gene: TRBJ2-1
clone size: -
D gene: TRBD2
V gene: TRBV6-1
CDR3 DNA: TGTGCCAGCAGTGAGGGGCCCGCTAGCGGGGGTAATGAGCAGTTCTTC
CDR3 protein: CASSEGPASGGNEQFF

J gene: TRBJ1-5
clone size: -
D gene: -
V gene: TRBV19
CDR3 DNA: TGTGCCAGTAGACCCACGGGGGAGGTACAGCCCCAGCATTTT
CDR3 protein: CASRPTGEVQPQHF

J gene: TRBJ2-7
clone size: -
D gene: TRBD2
V gene: TRBV5-1
CDR3 DNA: TGCGCCAGCAGCTTCGCGGGAGCAGTTAGCGAGCAGTACTTC
CDR3 protein: CASSFAGAVSEQYF

J gene: TRBJ2-1
clone size: -
D gene: TRBD2
V gene: TRBV6-5
CDR3 DNA: TGTGCCAGCAGGCATAGCGGGGATGAGCAGTTCTTC
CDR3 protein: CASRHSGDEQFF

J gene: TRBJ2-1
clone size: -
D gene: -
V gene: TRBV5-1
CDR3 DNA: TGCGCCAGCAGGGAGGACGCCAACAATGAGCAGTTCTTC
CDR3 protein: CASREDANNEQFF

J gene: TRBJ1-4
clone size: -
D gene: -
V gene: TRBV5-6
CDR3 DNA: TGTGCCAGCAGCTTGGGACAGAGTCTTGAAAAACTGTTTTTT
CDR3 protein: CASSLGQSLEKLFF

J gene: TRBJ2-7
clone size: -
D gene: -
V gene: TRBV14
CDR3 DNA: TGTGCCAGCAGCCTTTACAGCTACGAGCAGTACTTC
CDR3 protein: CASSLYSYEQYF

J gene: TRBJ1-5
clone size: -
D gene: -
V gene: TRBV27
CDR3 DNA: TGTGCCAGCAGTTCTTCTGATCCCGGCCAGGTCCAGCATTTT
CDR3 protein: CASSSSDPGQVQHF

J gene: TRBJ1-2
clone size: -
D gene: -
V gene: TRBV5-5
CDR3 DNA: TGTGCCAGCAGCTTGGCCGTCCAGGGAAATAACTATGGCTACACCTTC
CDR3 protein: CASSLAVQGNNYGYTF

J gene: TRBJ1-4
clone size: -
D gene: TRBD1
V gene: TRBV11-2
CDR3 DNA: TGTGCCAGCAGCTTATCAGGGGGCAGGGAAAAACTGTTTTTT
CDR3 protein: CASSLSGGREKLFF